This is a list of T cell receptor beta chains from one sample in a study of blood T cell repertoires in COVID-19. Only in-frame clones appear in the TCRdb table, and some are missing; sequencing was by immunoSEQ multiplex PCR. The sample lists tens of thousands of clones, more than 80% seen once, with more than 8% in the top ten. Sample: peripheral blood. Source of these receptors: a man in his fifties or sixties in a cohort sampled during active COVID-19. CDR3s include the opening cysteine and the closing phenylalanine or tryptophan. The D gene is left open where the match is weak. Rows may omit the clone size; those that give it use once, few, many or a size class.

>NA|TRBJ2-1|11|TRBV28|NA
CASSLFSEQFF
TGTGCCAGCAGCCTTTTCAGTGAGCAGTTCTTC
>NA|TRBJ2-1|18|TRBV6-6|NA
CASSPPSVRRGREGEQFF
TGTGCCAGCAGTCCACCCTCGGTACGAAGAGGGAGAGAAGGGGAGCAGTTCTTC
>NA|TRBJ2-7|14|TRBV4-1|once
CASSQDNRFHEQYF
TGCGCCAGCAGCCAAGATAATCGGTTCCACGAGCAGTACTTC
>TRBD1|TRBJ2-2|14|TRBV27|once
CASSFGTGTGELFF
TGTGCCAGCAGTTTTGGGACAGGCACCGGGGAGCTGTTTTTT
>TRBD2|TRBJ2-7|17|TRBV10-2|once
CASARATSGTTSYEQYF
TGCGCCAGCGCCCGTGCAACTAGCGGGACGACTTCCTACGAGCAGTACTTC
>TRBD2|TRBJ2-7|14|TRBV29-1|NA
CSGAGSGDSYEQYF
TGCAGCGGGGCCGGTAGCGGGGACTCCTACGAGCAGTACTTC
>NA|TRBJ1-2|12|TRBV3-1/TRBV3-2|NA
CASSQAGYGYTF
TGTGCCAGCAGCCAAGCGGGGTATGGCTACACCTTC
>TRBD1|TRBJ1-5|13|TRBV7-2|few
CASGQGPNQPQHF
TGTGCCAGCGGACAGGGTCCCAATCAGCCCCAGCATTTT
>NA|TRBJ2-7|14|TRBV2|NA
CASTRGSSAYEQYF
TGTGCCAGCACCCGGGGGAGCTCTGCCTACGAGCAGTACTTC
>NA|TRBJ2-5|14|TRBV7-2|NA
CASSTVGTRGTQYF
TGTGCCAGCAGCACCGTAGGTACCCGAGGGACCCAGTACTTC
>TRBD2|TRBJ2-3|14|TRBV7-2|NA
CASSLTSWADTQYF
TGTGCCAGCAGCTTGACTAGCTGGGCAGATACGCAGTATTTT
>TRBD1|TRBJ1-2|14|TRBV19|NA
CASSIPQGGYGYTF
TGTGCCAGTAGTATCCCCCAGGGGGGCTATGGCTACACCTTC
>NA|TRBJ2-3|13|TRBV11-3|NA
CASSGHGADTQYF
TGTGCCAGCAGCGGACATGGGGCAGATACGCAGTATTTT
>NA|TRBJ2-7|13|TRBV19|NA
CASSDGQTYEQYF
TGTGCCAGTAGCGATGGGCAGACCTACGAGCAGTACTTC
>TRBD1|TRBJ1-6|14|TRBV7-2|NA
CASSRQGSNSPLHF
TGTGCCAGCAGTCGACAGGGGTCTAATTCACCCCTCCACTTT
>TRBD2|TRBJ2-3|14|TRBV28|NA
CASHQGLLTDTQYF
TGTGCCAGCCATCAGGGACTACTCACAGATACGCAGTATTTT
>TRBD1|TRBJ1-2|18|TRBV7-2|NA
CASSFSRDRPGGFYGYTF
TGTGCCAGCAGCTTTTCCCGGGATCGTCCAGGGGGTTTCTATGGCTACACCTTC
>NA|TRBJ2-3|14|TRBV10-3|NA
CAISDTGTFGTQYF
TGTGCCATCAGTGACACGGGGACTTTCGGTACGCAGTATTTT
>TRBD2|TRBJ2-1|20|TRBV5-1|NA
CASSLRVVSGSISGYNEQFF
TGCGCCAGCAGCTTGCGCGTGGTGAGCGGGAGTATTTCTGGATACAATGAGCAGTTCTTC
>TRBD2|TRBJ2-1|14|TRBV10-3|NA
CASALAGSYNEQFF
TGTGCCAGCGCACTAGCGGGGTCGTACAATGAGCAGTTCTTC
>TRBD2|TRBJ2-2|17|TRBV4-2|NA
CASSQASGTSGRGGLFF
TGTGCCAGCAGCCAAGCCTCCGGGACTAGCGGGAGGGGGGGGCTGTTTTTT
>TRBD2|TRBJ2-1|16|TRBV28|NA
CASSPPPGGGHNEQFF
TGTGCCAGCAGTCCCCCTCCCGGGGGGGGCCACAATGAGCAGTTCTTC
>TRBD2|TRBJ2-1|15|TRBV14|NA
CASSQGTSGINEQFF
TGTGCCAGCAGCCAAGGGACTAGCGGGATAAATGAGCAGTTCTTC
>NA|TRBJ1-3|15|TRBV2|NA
CASEGRGVNGNTIYF
TGTGCCAGCGAAGGCAGGGGTGTAAATGGAAACACCATATATTTT
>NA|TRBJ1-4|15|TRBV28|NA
CASSLPTGLREKLFF
TGTGCCAGCAGTTTGCCAACAGGGCTCAGGGAAAAACTGTTTTTT
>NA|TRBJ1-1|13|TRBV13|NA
CASSLRQHTEAFF
TGTGCCAGCAGCTTAAGACAGCACACTGAAGCTTTCTTT
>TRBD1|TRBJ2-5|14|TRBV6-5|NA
CASSSPGQKETQYF
TGTGCCAGCAGTTCCCCGGGACAGAAAGAGACCCAGTACTTC